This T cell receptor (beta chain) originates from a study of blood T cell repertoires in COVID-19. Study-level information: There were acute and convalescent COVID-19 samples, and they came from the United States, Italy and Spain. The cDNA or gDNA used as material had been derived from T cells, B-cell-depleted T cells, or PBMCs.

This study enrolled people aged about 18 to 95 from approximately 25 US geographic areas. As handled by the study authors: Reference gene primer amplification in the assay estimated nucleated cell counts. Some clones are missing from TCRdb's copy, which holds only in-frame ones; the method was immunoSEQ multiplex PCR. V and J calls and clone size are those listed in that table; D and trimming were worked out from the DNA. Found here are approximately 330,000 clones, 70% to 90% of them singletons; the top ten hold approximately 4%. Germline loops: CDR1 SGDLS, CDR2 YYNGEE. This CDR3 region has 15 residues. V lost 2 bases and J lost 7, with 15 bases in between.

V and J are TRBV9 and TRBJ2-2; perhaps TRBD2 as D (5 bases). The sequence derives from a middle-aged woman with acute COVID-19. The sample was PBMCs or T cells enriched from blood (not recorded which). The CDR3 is CASSVNLEGFGELFF. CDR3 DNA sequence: TGTGCCAGCAGCGTCAACTTAGAGGGCTTCGGGGAGCTGTTTTTT. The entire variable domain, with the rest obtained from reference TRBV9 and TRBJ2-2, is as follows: DSGVTQTPKHLITATGQRVTLRCSPRSGDLSVYWYQQSLDQGLQFLIQYYNGEERAKGNILERFSAQQFPDLHSELNLSSLELGDSALYFCASSVNLEGFGELFFGEGSRLTVL.